One and the same sample provided the 26 T cell receptor beta chains below, sequenced in a study of blood T cells in healthy people across ages (dated by TCRdb to about 2015). The receptor library was made with 5' RACE. Sequencing was carried out with an Illumina HiSeq 2500. The second PCR ran for about 6 to 11 cycles and used a J-beta primer mix along with a sample-barcoded 5' primer. The public sequencing data were trimmed at Q25 with fastp and processed into clonotypes with MiXCR by TCRdb, which kept only in-frame beta chains. Identical CDR3 proteins give one entry, which carries the most common genes and DNA. The sample yields some 800,000 distinct CDR3 sequences; around 43% were counted once. Of the sample, approximately 19% falls within the top ten clones. Sequenced sample: blood. Receptors originate from a man in his sixties in good health.

V and J are TRBV12-5 and TRBJ2-7; D is undetermined. This CDR3 is built from 10 residues. Germline CDR1 LGHNT, CDR2 FRNRAP. The ends were cut back, 3 bases at V and 6 bases at J, with 3 bases in the middle. CDR3 region: CASGFGEQYF. The CDR3 region has the DNA TGTGCTAGTGGTTTTGGCGAGCAGTACTTC.

This clonotype showed up just a few times. The rearrangement joins TRBV4-3 to TRBJ2-7, with 8 bases fitting TRBD2. Germline values: CDR1 LGHNA, CDR2 YSLEER. The CDR3 runs to 15 residues. V dropped 0 bases and J dropped 7; count of bases not matched to a gene: 8. The CDR3: CASSQDRGGLREQYF. The CDR3 DNA reads as TGCGCCAGCAGCCAAGACCGGGGGGGACTACGAGAGCAGTACTTC.

The rearrangement joins TRBV29-1 to TRBJ2-2, with TRBD2 matching 7 bases. The CDR3 runs 12 residues. V gave up 6 bases and J gave up 6 bases; unmatched junction bases: 4. CDR1 is SQVTM and CDR2 is ANQGSEA in the germline V gene. CDR3 sequence (DNA): TGCAGCGTCGCCGCGGGGGCCGGGGAGCTGTTTTTT. Its translation is CSVAAGAGELFF.

The chain employs TRBV4-3 and TRBJ1-6, with 7 nucleotides matching TRBD1. The CDR3 runs to 14 residues. The V segment lost 4 bases and the J segment 7 bases; nucleotides outside the gene matches: 4. Germline-derived CDR1 and CDR2 are LGHNA and YSLEER. In nucleotides, the CDR3 is TGCGCCAGCAGCCGCGGGACAGCCAATTCACCCCTCCACTTT. It encodes CASSRGTANSPLHF.

The genes are TRBV11-2 and TRBJ2-7; TRBD2 matches 7 bases. Germline assignment: CDR1 SGHAT and CDR2 FQNNGV. J lost 6 bases, V lost 5 bases, and 10 bases had no gene match. The CDR3 runs 14 residues. The CDR3 sequence is CASSPSGELSEQYF. The CDR3 region has the DNA TGTGCCAGCAGCCCGAGCGGGGAGCTCTCCGAGCAGTACTTC.

This clonotype turned up a few times. This chain uses TRBV7-2 with TRBJ2-2; 8 nucleotides match TRBD1. This CDR3 is built from 15 residues. Trimming cost V 4 bases and J 4 bases; bases outside gene matches: 5. Germline CDR1 SGHTA, CDR2 FQGNSA. The CDR3 spells CASSWQGAGTGELFF. In DNA, the CDR3 is TGTGCCAGCAGCTGGCAGGGGGCAGGCACCGGGGAGCTGTTTTTT.

This clonotype was seen more than once but under ten times. V and J are TRBV6-5 and TRBJ2-2; TRBD2 aligns across 7 bases. The germline V gene has CDR1 MNHEY and CDR2 SVGAGI. This CDR3 region has 14 residues. Trimming at V came to 2 bases and at J to 7 bases, leaving 4 bases not matched to a gene. This chain's CDR3 is CASSYGRGSGELFF. CDR3 in DNA: TGTGCCAGCAGTTACGGGCGGGGGAGCGGGGAGCTGTTTTTT.

This clonotype was picked up one time. This chain links TRBV21-1 with TRBJ2-7; TRBD1, the table's D call, was not compared with the DNA. TRBV21-1 is a pseudogene. This CDR3 has 14 residues. The CDR3 DNA is TGTGCCAAGGGAGGACAGTTGGGACCCTACGAGCAGTACTTC. Its protein product is CAKGGQLGPYEQYF.

The chain couples TRBV7-2 to TRBJ1-2, with D perhaps TRBD1 (6 bases). V was clipped by 2 bases and J by 8 bases, with 15 bases between them. CDR1 is SGHTA and CDR2 is FQGNSA in the germline V gene. The CDR3 consists of 14 residues. The CDR3 DNA is TGTGCCAGCAGCTTAACAAGAACAGGGCAGGGCTACACCTTC. It codes for CASSLTRTGQGYTF. Variable domain in full (rest from reference TRBV7-2 and TRBJ1-2): GAGVSQSPSNKVTEKGKDVELRCDPISGHTALYWYRQSLGQGLEFLIYFQGNSAPDKSGLPSDRFSAERTGGSVSTLTIQRTQQEDSAVYLCASSLTRTGQGYTFGSGTRLTVV.

J is TRBJ1-1 and V is TRBV4-3; the D is unclear. CDR3 length: 12 residues. The germline V and J ends were trimmed by 5 bases and 1 base, with 5 bases remaining between them. CDR1 and CDR2 from the germline V gene are LGHNA and YSLEER. The CDR3 DNA reads TGCGCCAGCAGCGCCGGGAACACTGAAGCTTTCTTT. Protein product: CASSAGNTEAFF.

A few counts support this clonotype. The chain has TRBV3-1 and TRBJ2-5, with D possibly being TRBD2 (5 bases). Trimming removed 4 bases at V and 4 bases at J, with 25 bases between. Germline assignment: CDR1 LGHDT and CDR2 YNNKEL (reference sequence). The CDR3 sequence is 18 residues long. In DNA, the CDR3 is TGTGCCAGCAGCCTCTTCCTAGGGCTGCGGGTTGGTCTAGAGACCCAGTACTTC. Translated, it gives CASSLFLGLRVGLETQYF.

The table lists this clonotype with a count of one. The rearrangement joins TRBV12-3 or TRBV12-4 to TRBJ2-1; 8 positions agree with TRBD1. The CDR3 is made up of 15 amino acids. J was trimmed by 9 bases and V by 3 bases; bases with no gene match: 10. CDR3 amino acids: CASSFPGQVRGEQFF. The CDR3 nucleotides read TGTGCCAGCAGTTTCCCGGGACAGGTTAGGGGTGAGCAGTTCTTC.

CDR3 in DNA: TGTGCCAGCAGCCCCGCTAGCGGGGAGACAGAGACCCAGTACTTC. As protein: CASSPASGETETQYF. The rearrangement uses TRBV3-1 and TRBJ2-5, with 9 positions matching TRBD2. Unmatched junction bases numbered 7, after V lost 4 bases and J lost 4 bases. Germline loops: CDR1 LGHDT, CDR2 YNNKEL (reference sequence). The CDR3 contains 15 residues.

The CDR3 nucleotides are TGTGCCAGCAGCTTCCGACAGGGGGGTACGGATGAGCAGTTCTTC. Its translation: CASSFRQGGTDEQFF. The chain couples TRBV3-1 to TRBJ2-1, with TRBD1 identical over 9 bases. Unmatched junction bases numbered 10, after V lost 5 bases and J lost 8 bases. Germline V gene sequence: CDR1 LGHDT, CDR2 YNNKEL (reference sequence). The CDR3 has 15 residues.

The CDR3 sequence is CAISEGSSEEAQYF. The CDR3 DNA sequence: TGTGCCATCAGTGAAGGGTCGTCAGAAGAGGCCCAGTACTTC. This chain joins TRBV10-3 and TRBJ2-7; D remains unclear. V lost 3 bases, J lost 10 bases, and 19 bases lay in between. The germline V gene has CDR1 ENHRY and CDR2 SYGVKD. There are 14 residues in the CDR3.

This clonotype was counted between two and nine times. This chain links TRBV5-1 with TRBJ2-5, with D possibly being TRBD2 (6 bases). CDR3 length equals 15 residues. The germline V and J ends were trimmed by 0 bases and 2 bases, with 11 bases remaining between them. The germline gives CDR1 SGHRS, CDR2 YFSETQ. As DNA, the CDR3 is TGCGCCAGCAGCTTGGTTTCGGGGACTCAAGAGACCCAGTACTTC. Translation: CASSLVSGTQETQYF.

This clonotype was seen more than once but under ten times. J is TRBJ2-7 and V is TRBV7-2; TRBD2 matches 10 bases. The CDR3 totals 16 residues. Trimming cost V 0 bases and J 0 bases; bases outside gene matches: 2. Germline V gene lookup returns CDR1 SGHTA and CDR2 FQGNSA. The CDR3 region is CASSLATSGFSYEQYF. Here the CDR3 DNA reads TGTGCCAGCAGCTTAGCGACTAGCGGGTTCTCCTACGAGCAGTACTTC.

The chain links TRBV11-2 to TRBJ2-7; D gene ambiguous. Trimming cost V 1 base and J 5 bases, with 9 bases left between them. The length of the CDR3 is 13 residues. Germline lookup yields CDR1 SGHAT and CDR2 FQNNGV. CDR3 region: CASSLARSDEQYF. The CDR3 bases are TGTGCCAGCAGCTTAGCCAGATCCGACGAGCAGTACTTC.

This clonotype showed up just a few times. This rearrangement joins TRBV7-2 to TRBJ2-1; 13 nucleotides agree with TRBD2. V lost 4 bases, J lost 4 bases, and 10 bases stayed unmatched. The CDR3 is made up of 18 amino acids. CDR1 and CDR2 from the germline V gene are SGHTA and FQGNSA. In DNA form, the CDR3 reads TGTGCCAGCAGCTCCCGACTAGCGGGGGGCCTTGTTTACAATGAGCAGTTCTTC. Protein product: CASSSRLAGGLVYNEQFF.

This clonotype has a handful of counts. The chain carries TRBV7-8 and TRBJ1-5; no clear D. The CDR3 has 15 amino acids. From germline, CDR1 is SGHVS and CDR2 FQNEAQ. V was pared by 0 bases and J by 5 bases, with 11 bases between. The CDR3, as DNA: TGTGCCAGCAGCTTAGCCGTCGGGCAGTATCAGCCCCAGCATTTT. Translating it yields CASSLAVGQYQPQHF.

The sample holds a few counts of this clonotype. The rearrangement links TRBV6-1 to TRBJ2-7; 8 bases fit TRBD1. This CDR3 spans 16 amino acids. CDR1 is MNHNS, CDR2 SASEGT, per germline. V trimming: 6 bases; J trimming: 0 bases; junction bases outside the gene matches: 10. CDR3 sequence reads: CASRDEDRGFSYEQYF. The CDR3 DNA sequence: TGTGCCAGCAGAGATGAAGACAGGGGATTCTCCTACGAGCAGTACTTC.

This clonotype is a singleton in its sample. A read error may account for a junction end that differs from germline. The chain uses TRBV6-1 and TRBJ2-7, with D unclear. The assigned J gene may be wrong: the sequence end matches TRBJ2-5 better. The CDR3 covers 12 residues. Germline CDR1 reads MNHNS; CDR2 reads SASEGT. CDR3 DNA sequence: TGTGCCAGAAGTGAACAGACGGAGACCCAGTACTTC. The encoded protein is CARSEQTETQYF.

The chain couples TRBV29-1 to TRBJ2-7; D is unresolved. Trimming removed 4 bases from V and 2 bases from J, with 9 bases in between. The CDR3 loop spans 12 amino acids. Germline assignment: CDR1 SQVTM and CDR2 ANQGSEA. For the CDR3, the DNA is TGCAGCGTTGCGACACCGACCTACGAGCAGTACTTC. It codes for CSVATPTYEQYF.

This clonotype turned up a few times. The chain combines TRBV24-1 with TRBJ1-2, with D possibly being TRBD1 (5 bases). Trimming left V 6 bases short and J 7 bases short, with 8 bases between. Germline lookup yields CDR1 KGHDR and CDR2 SFDVKD. The CDR3 has 11 amino acids. CDR3 bases: TGTGCCACCAGTCGGGGGACTGGCTACACCTTC. Its protein product is CATSRGTGYTF.

The chain couples TRBV12-3 or TRBV12-4 to TRBJ2-1; D ambiguous. With 3 bases removed from V and 4 bases from J, the gap between germline ends came to 7 bases. The CDR3 runs to 13 residues. The CDR3 is CASSFVGYNEQFF. The CDR3 DNA is TGTGCCAGCAGTTTTGTAGGGTACAATGAGCAGTTCTTC.

This chain links TRBV15 with TRBJ2-4; TRBD1 is a possible D gene (6 bases). The CDR3 runs 15 residues. Trimming left V 0 bases short and J 6 bases short, with 12 bases between. CDR1 LNHNV and CDR2 YYDKDF come from the germline V gene (reference sequence). The CDR3 coding sequence is TGTGCCACCAGCAGAGAGAGGGGGTATAGAAACATTCAGTACTTC. Translation: CATSRERGYRNIQYF.